The source of this T cell receptor (beta chain) is a study of T-cell reconstitution after alpha-beta-depleted transplantation in children. The germline CDR1 and CDR2 sequences are SQVTM and ANQGSEA. V lost 6 bases to trimming and J lost 4 bases; unmatched junction nucleotides: 12. The CDR3 is 15 amino acids. Unique molecular identifiers were incorporated during preparation of the TCRbeta library. TCRdb reprocessed the PCR reads via MiXCR and lists one record per CDR3 protein. In the table there are approximately 350,000 distinct CDR3 sequences, 9% to 12% of which are singletons. This receptor was taken from a human donor who donated a stem cell graft to a child with acute lymphoblastic leukemia. V usage is TRBV29-1 and J usage is TRBJ2-7, with 10 bases aligning to TRBD1. The sample was PBMCs from the stem cell graft donor, taken from the stem cell graft. DNA for the CDR3: TGCAGCGTGGGAGGACAGGGGGTATCGATATACGAGCAGTACTTC. Translation gives CSVGGQGVSIYEQYF.